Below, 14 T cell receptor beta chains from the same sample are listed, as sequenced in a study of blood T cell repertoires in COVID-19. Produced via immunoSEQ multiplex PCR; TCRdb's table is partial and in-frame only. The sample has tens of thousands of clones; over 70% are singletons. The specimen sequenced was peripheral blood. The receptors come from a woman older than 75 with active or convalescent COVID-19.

The CDR3 DNA reads TGTGCCAGCAGTTTACAACAGGGTCGAAATCAGCCCCAGCATTTT. Its translation is CASSLQQGRNQPQHF. The chain joins TRBV27 to TRBJ1-5, with D possibly matching TRBD1 (6 bases). This CDR3 has 15 amino acids. In germline, CDR1 is MNHEY, CDR2 SMNVEV (reference sequence). Trimming took off 2 bases at V and 4 bases at J, with 12 bases between the two ends.

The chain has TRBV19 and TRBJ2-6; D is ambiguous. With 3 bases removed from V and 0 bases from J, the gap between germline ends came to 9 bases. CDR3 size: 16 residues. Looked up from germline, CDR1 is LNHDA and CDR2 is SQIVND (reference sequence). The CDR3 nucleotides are TGTGCCAGTAGTATTCGACTGCACTCTGGGGCCAACGTCCTGACTTTC. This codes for CASSIRLHSGANVLTF.

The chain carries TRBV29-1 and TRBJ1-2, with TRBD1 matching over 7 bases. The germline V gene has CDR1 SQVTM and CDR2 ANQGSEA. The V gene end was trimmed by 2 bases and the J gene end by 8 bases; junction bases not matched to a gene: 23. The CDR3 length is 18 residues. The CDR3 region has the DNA TGCAGCGTTGAAACCCCCCCGGACAGGTCGGAGGAGGGTTGGGGCTACACCTTC. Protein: CSVETPPDRSEEGWGYTF.

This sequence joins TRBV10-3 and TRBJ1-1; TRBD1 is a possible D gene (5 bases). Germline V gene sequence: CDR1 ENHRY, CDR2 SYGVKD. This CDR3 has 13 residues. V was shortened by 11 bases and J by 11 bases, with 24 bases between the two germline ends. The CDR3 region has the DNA TGTGCCGCATCCCAAACAGCAGGGTGGCACGCTTTCTTT. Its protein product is CAASQTAGWHAFF.

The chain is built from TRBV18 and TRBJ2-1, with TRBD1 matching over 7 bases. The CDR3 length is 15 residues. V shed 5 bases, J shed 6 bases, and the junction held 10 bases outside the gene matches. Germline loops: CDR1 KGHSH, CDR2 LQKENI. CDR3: CASSSNSRDSNEQFF. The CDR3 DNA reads TGTGCCAGCTCATCTAACTCCCGGGACAGCAATGAGCAGTTCTTC.

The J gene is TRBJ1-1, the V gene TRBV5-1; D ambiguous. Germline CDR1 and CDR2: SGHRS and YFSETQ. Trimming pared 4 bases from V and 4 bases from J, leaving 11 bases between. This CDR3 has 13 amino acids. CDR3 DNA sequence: TGCGCCAGCAGCCCAAACACGTTCACTGAAGCTTTCTTT. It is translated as CASSPNTFTEAFF. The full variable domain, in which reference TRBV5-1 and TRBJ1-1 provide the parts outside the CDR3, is KAGVTQTPRYLIKTRGQQVTLSCSPISGHRSVSWYQQTPGQGLQFLFEYFSETQRNKGNFPGRFSGRQFSNSRSEMNVSTLELGDSALYLCASSPNTFTEAFFGQGTRLTVV.

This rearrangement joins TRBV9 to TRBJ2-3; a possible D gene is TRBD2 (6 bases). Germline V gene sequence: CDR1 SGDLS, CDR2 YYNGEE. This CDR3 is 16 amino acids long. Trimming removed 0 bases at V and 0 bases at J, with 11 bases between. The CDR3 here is CASSVVAGQSTDTQYF. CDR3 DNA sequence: TGTGCCAGCAGCGTAGTGGCGGGGCAAAGCACAGATACGCAGTATTTT.

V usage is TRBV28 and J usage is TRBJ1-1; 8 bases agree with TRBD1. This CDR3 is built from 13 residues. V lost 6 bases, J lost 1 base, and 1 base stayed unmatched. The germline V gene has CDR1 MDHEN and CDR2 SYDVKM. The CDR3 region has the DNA TGTGCCAGCAGGGGACAGGCGAACACTGAAGCTTTCTTT. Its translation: CASRGQANTEAFF.

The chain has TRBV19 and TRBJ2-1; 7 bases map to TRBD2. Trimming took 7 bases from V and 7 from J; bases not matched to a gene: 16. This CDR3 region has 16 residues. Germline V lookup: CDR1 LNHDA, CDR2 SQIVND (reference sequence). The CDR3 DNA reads TGTGCCAGTACCAAAAAAGCGACTAGCCGGGCAAATGAGCAGTTCTTC. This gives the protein CASTKKATSRANEQFF. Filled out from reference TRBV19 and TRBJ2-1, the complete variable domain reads DGGITQSPKYLFRKEGQNVTLSCEQNLNHDAMYWYRQDPGQGLRLIYYSQIVNDFQKGDIAEGYSVSREKKESFPLTVTSAQKNPTAFYLCASTKKATSRANEQFFGPGTRLTVL.

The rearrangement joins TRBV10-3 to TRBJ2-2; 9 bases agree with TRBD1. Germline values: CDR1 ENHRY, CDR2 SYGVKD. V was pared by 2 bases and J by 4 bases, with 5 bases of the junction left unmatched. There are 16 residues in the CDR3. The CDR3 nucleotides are TGTGCCATCAGTGAGCAGGGACAGGGTGCCACCGGGGAGCTGTTTTTT. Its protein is CAISEQGQGATGELFF.

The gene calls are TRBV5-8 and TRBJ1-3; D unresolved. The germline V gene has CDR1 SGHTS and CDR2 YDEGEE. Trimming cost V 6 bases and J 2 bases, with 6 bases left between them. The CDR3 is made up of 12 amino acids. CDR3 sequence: CASIPAGNTIYF. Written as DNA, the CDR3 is TGTGCCAGCATCCCGGCTGGAAACACCATATATTTT.

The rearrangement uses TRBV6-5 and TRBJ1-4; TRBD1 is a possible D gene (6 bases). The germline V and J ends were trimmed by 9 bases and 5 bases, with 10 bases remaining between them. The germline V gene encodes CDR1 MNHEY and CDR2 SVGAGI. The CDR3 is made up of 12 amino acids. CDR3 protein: CASKTGNEKLFF. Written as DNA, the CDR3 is TGTGCCAGTAAGACAGGCAATGAAAAACTGTTTTTT.

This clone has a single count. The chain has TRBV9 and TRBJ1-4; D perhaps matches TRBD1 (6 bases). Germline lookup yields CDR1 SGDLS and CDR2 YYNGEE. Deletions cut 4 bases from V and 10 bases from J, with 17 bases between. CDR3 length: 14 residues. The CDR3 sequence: CASSPPGGQRKLFF. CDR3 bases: TGTGCCAGCAGCCCCCCCGGGGGGCAGAGAAAACTGTTTTTT.

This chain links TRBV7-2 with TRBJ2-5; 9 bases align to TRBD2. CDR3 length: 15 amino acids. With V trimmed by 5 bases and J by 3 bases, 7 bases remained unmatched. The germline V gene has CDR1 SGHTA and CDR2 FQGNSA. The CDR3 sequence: CASSPRRLAEETQYF. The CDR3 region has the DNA TGTGCCAGCAGCCCCCGTAGACTAGCGGAAGAGACCCAGTACTTC.